Listed below are T cell receptor beta chains from one sample, sequenced in a study of TIL therapy for anti-PD-1-resistant metastatic lung cancer. This table comes from immunoSEQ multiplex PCR, and its TCRdb copy is limited to in-frame clones, with some not included. This table has 20,000 to 30,000 clones, approximately 57% appearing once. The sequencing used tumor tissue, collected at baseline. The receptors stem from a woman aged 25-80 years with non-small cell lung cancer. CDR3s include the opening cysteine and the closing phenylalanine or tryptophan. Fields, in order: J gene, D gene, clone size, V gene, CDR3 protein, CDR3 DNA. D genes are given only for firm matches. A row's size may be missing; if present it is once, few, many or a size class.

TRBJ1-5	.	few	TRBV12-5	CASGEGNSVGQPQHF	TGTGCTAGTGGGGAAGGCAACTCGGTGGGTCAGCCCCAGCATTTT
TRBJ2-3	.	.	TRBV15	CATRQEAEGGDTQYF	TGTGCCACCAGGCAGGAAGCGGAGGGCGGAGATACGCAGTATTTT
TRBJ2-7	TRBD1	.	TRBV4-1	CASSQDWTGPYEQYF	TGCGCCAGCAGCCAAGATTGGACAGGACCCTACGAGCAGTACTTC
TRBJ1-2	.	.	TRBV6-5	CASRTSGTKTEGYTF	TGTGCCAGCAGAACCAGCGGGACAAAGACAGAGGGCTACACCTTC
TRBJ2-1	.	.	TRBV2	CASSSRGGPSYNEQFF	TGTGCCAGCAGTTCCAGGGGGGGGCCTTCCTACAATGAGCAGTTCTTC
TRBJ2-6	.	.	TRBV2	CASSVEGLGAGANVLTF	TGTGCCAGCAGTGTGGAGGGTTTAGGCGCTGGGGCCAACGTCCTGACTTTC
TRBJ2-7	.	few	TRBV28	CASSSPPYEQYF	TGTGCCAGCAGTTCGCCCCCCTACGAGCAGTACTTC
TRBJ1-1	TRBD1	.	TRBV7-9	CASRGQLNTEAFF	TGTGCCAGCAGGGGACAGTTGAACACTGAAGCTTTCTTT
TRBJ1-1	.	.	TRBV20-1	CSARDLQAFF	TGCAGTGCTAGAGATCTCCAAGCTTTCTTT
TRBJ1-3	.	.	TRBV18	CASSPVDRTGNTIYF	TGTGCCAGCTCACCTGTAGACAGAACTGGAAACACCATATATTTT
TRBJ2-1	.	.	TRBV29-1	CSVPGAGYNEQFF	TGCAGCGTTCCGGGGGCCGGGTACAATGAGCAGTTCTTC
TRBJ2-3	.	.	TRBV10-3	CAISRQVGSTDTQYF	TGTGCCATCAGCCGCCAAGTGGGGTCCACAGATACGCAGTATTTT
TRBJ2-1	.	.	TRBV5-4	CASSLRTVNEQFF	TGTGCCAGCAGCTTGAGGACAGTCAATGAGCAGTTCTTC
TRBJ2-7	.	.	TRBV5-1	CASTPNSYEQYF	TGCGCCAGCACCCCGAATTCATACGAGCAGTACTTC
TRBJ2-7	.	few	TRBV9	CASSVGEQYF	TGTGCCAGCAGCGTAGGCGAGCAGTACTTC
TRBJ2-7	TRBD2	.	TRBV18	CASSPMGLVEQYF	TGTGCCAGCTCACCAATGGGACTAGTCGAGCAGTACTTC
TRBJ2-1	.	.	TRBV10-2	CASTKTNYNEQFF	TGCGCCAGCACTAAGACCAACTACAATGAGCAGTTCTTC
TRBJ2-2	.	.	TRBV27	CASSLTPPLLNTGELFF	TGTGCCAGCAGTCTTACCCCACCTCTACTGAACACCGGGGAGCTGTTTTTT
TRBJ2-7	.	.	TRBV11-2	CASSPPMVGYEQYF	TGTGCCAGCAGCCCCCCCATGGTGGGGTACGAGCAGTACTTC
TRBJ2-5	.	.	TRBV7-7	CASSYKGLGETQYF	TGTGCCAGCAGCTACAAAGGGTTGGGAGAGACCCAGTACTTC
TRBJ1-2	.	few	TRBV5-1	CASSLDGRATGYTF	TGCGCCAGCAGCTTGGACGGCAGGGCGACTGGCTACACCTTC
TRBJ1-1	.	.	TRBV7-9	CASSLVSGRPDTEAFF	TGTGCCAGCAGCTTAGTGAGCGGGCGGCCGGACACTGAAGCTTTCTTT
TRBJ2-1	.	.	TRBV4-1	CASSHGPESNEQFF	TGCGCCAGCAGCCATGGGCCGGAAAGCAATGAGCAGTTCTTC
TRBJ2-1	.	.	TRBV6-1	CASSEPGDSYNEQFF	TGTGCCAGCAGTGAACCGGGAGACTCCTACAATGAGCAGTTCTTC
TRBJ1-5	.	.	TRBV10-2	CASSPFSTRDQPQHF	TGCGCCAGCAGCCCCTTCAGTACGCGAGATCAGCCCCAGCATTTT
TRBJ2-1	.	.	TRBV5-1	CASRSGREQFF	TGCGCCAGCAGGTCGGGTAGGGAGCAGTTCTTC
TRBJ2-7	.	few	TRBV5-4	CASSLEDEQYF	TGTGCCAGCAGCTTGGAGGACGAGCAGTACTTC
TRBJ2-1	TRBD2	few	TRBV7-7	CASSLGLAGGYNEQFF	TGTGCCAGCAGCTTAGGTCTGGCGGGAGGCTACAATGAGCAGTTCTTC
TRBJ1-5	.	few	TRBV5-1	CASSPGPASPQHF	TGCGCCAGCAGCCCGGGCCCCGCCAGCCCCCAGCATTTT
TRBJ1-3	.	.	TRBV5-1	CASTSDRSSGNTIYF	TGCGCCAGCACTTCAGACAGGAGCTCTGGAAACACCATATATTTT
TRBJ2-7	.	.	TRBV2	CASSQTGTRTYEQYF	TGTGCCAGCAGCCAGACCGGGACACGGACCTACGAGCAGTACTTC
TRBJ1-4	.	.	TRBV6-1	CASSTERGEKLFF	TGTGCCAGCAGTACCGAGCGTGGGGAAAAACTGTTTTTT
TRBJ1-2	TRBD1	few	TRBV15	CATSSRTGGGLQSGYTF	TGTGCCACCAGCAGTCGGACAGGGGGCGGCCTTCAGTCTGGCTACACCTTC
TRBJ1-5	.	.	TRBV6-6	CATGQHNQPQHF	TGTGCCACCGGACAGCACAATCAGCCCCAGCATTTT
TRBJ2-3	.	few	TRBV19	CASSSARSDTQYF	TGTGCCAGTAGTAGTGCTCGGTCAGATACGCAGTATTTT
TRBJ2-7	TRBD1	.	TRBV10-1	CASAGTVQYEQYF	TGCGCCAGCGCCGGGACAGTTCAATACGAGCAGTACTTC
TRBJ1-1	TRBD1	.	TRBV28	CASSLGQGPTEAFF	TGTGCCAGCAGTTTAGGACAGGGGCCCACTGAAGCTTTCTTT
TRBJ1-3	TRBD1	once	TRBV20-1	CSAPQGNTIYF	TGCAGTGCTCCACAGGGGAACACCATATATTTT
TRBJ2-1	.	.	TRBV13	CASSLGLTGYNEQFF	TGTGCCAGCAGCTTAGGGCTCACAGGATACAATGAGCAGTTCTTC